A single sample gave rise to the 18 T cell receptor beta chains below, sequenced in a study of CD8 T cells in ankylosing spondylitis. TCRdb re-called the 5' RACE reads with MiXCR, one entry per CDR3 protein. Found here are about 5,700 distinct CDR3 sequences, around 2.3% of them singletons; the top ten hold 50% to 65%. The sequencing sample was made of blood, either unsorted or a sorted T cell fraction (not recorded which). The receptors come from a male donor with ankylosing spondylitis or in good health (not recorded which).

In its sample, this clonotype was seen many times. This chain joins TRBV9 and TRBJ2-1; D is unresolved. The CDR3 sequence is 14 residues long. CDR1 and CDR2 (germline): SGDLS, YYNGEE. V lost 0 bases and J 5 bases, leaving 9 bases between the germline ends. CDR3 coding DNA: TGTGCCAGCAGCGTAGCTTACGGAAACAATGAGCAGTTCTTC. This encodes CASSVAYGNNEQFF.

Many counts were recorded for this clonotype. The chain employs TRBV24-1 and TRBJ2-7, with 11 positions matching TRBD2. V lost 7 bases, J lost 4 bases, and 14 bases stayed unmatched. Germline V lookup: CDR1 KGHDR, CDR2 SFDVKD. CDR3 length: 17 residues. CDR3 nucleotides: TGTGCCACCAGCTGGAAATCTAGCGGGAGGTCCGAATACGAGCAGTACTTC. Translated: CATSWKSSGRSEYEQYF.

This clonotype was counted at least ten times. This sequence joins TRBV9 and TRBJ2-1, with 7 bases fitting TRBD2. The CDR3 is made up of 15 amino acids. With V trimmed by 4 bases and J by 4 bases, 8 bases remained unmatched. Germline V gene lookup returns CDR1 SGDLS and CDR2 YYNGEE. CDR3 bases: TGTGCCAGCAGCCCCTCCGGGGGACTATACAATGAGCAGTTCTTC. As protein: CASSPSGGLYNEQFF.

There are many counts of this clonotype. V and J are TRBV9 and TRBJ1-3, with D uncertain. The V and J ends lost 0 bases and 0 bases respectively, with 7 bases between them. This CDR3 has 15 amino acids. Germline V gene data show CDR1 as SGDLS and CDR2 as YYNGEE. Here the CDR3 reads CASSVAGDSGNTIYF. The CDR3, as DNA: TGTGCCAGCAGCGTAGCTGGAGACTCTGGAAACACCATATATTTT.

There are many counts of this clonotype. The V gene is TRBV9, the J gene TRBJ2-2, with a tentative D call TRBD1 (6 bases). Germline assignment: CDR1 SGDLS and CDR2 YYNGEE. V was pared by 3 bases and J by 4 bases, with 19 bases between. The CDR3 consists of 17 residues. CDR3 region: CASSDHQGKVSTGELFF. The CDR3 region has the DNA TGTGCCAGCAGCGACCATCAGGGGAAGGTGTCCACCGGGGAGCTGTTTTTT.

This clonotype was recorded many times. The V and J genes are TRBV9 and TRBJ2-1, with D possibly being TRBD1 (5 bases). Per germline, CDR1 SGDLS and CDR2 YYNGEE. The CDR3 is made up of 11 amino acids. Trimming took off 1 base at V and 9 bases at J, with 5 bases between the two ends. The CDR3 here is CASSVRGEQFF. In nucleotides, the CDR3 is TGTGCCAGCAGCGTAAGGGGTGAGCAGTTCTTC.

This clonotype was found many times. This sequence joins TRBV9 and TRBJ1-3, with 8 bases that match TRBD1. Trimming cost V 2 bases and J 4 bases; bases outside gene matches: 2. This CDR3 has 14 amino acids. Germline lookup yields CDR1 SGDLS and CDR2 YYNGEE. The CDR3 here is CASSVGTGGNTIYF. In DNA form, the CDR3 reads TGTGCCAGCAGCGTCGGGACAGGAGGAAACACCATATATTTT.

In its sample, this clonotype is medium-sized. The rearrangement joins TRBV9 to TRBJ2-7; D call uncertain. The germline V gene has CDR1 SGDLS and CDR2 YYNGEE. The CDR3 runs 14 residues. V lost 0 bases, J lost 2 bases, and 9 bases lay in between. The CDR3 coding sequence is TGTGCCAGCAGCGTAGATCGGAACACCTACGAGCAGTACTTC. Its protein is CASSVDRNTYEQYF.

At least ten counts were recorded for this clonotype. This chain connects TRBV9 to TRBJ2-3; 7 positions match TRBD2. This CDR3 spans 15 amino acids. Germline assignment: CDR1 SGDLS and CDR2 YYNGEE. V trimming: 0 bases; J trimming: 7 bases; junction bases outside the gene matches: 8. CDR3 region: CASSVGREGLNTQYF. CDR3 coding DNA: TGTGCCAGCAGCGTAGGAAGGGAGGGCCTGAATACGCAGTATTTT.

This clonotype has at least ten counts. The V and J genes are TRBV9 and TRBJ2-7; 10 bases map to TRBD1. CDR3 length equals 13 residues. Trimming removed 4 bases from V and 6 bases from J; junction bases left unmatched: 4. CDR1 is SGDLS, CDR2 YYNGEE, per germline. CDR3 in DNA: TGTGCCAGCAGCTCCCGGGACAGGGGCGAGCAGTACTTC. This gives the protein CASSSRDRGEQYF.

This clonotype is labeled hyperexpanded. This chain connects TRBV9 to TRBJ2-1, with D hard to call. V was clipped by 2 bases and J by 5 bases, with 17 bases between them. Germline CDR1 and CDR2: SGDLS and YYNGEE. There are 16 residues in the CDR3. The CDR3 DNA reads as TGTGCCAGCAGCGTCAGCCCGATCATGATAGACAATGAGCAGTTCTTC. It specifies CASSVSPIMIDNEQFF.

This clonotype was seen at least ten times. The chain's CDR3 is CASSPGGTGVYEQYF. CDR3 DNA sequence: TGTGCCAGCAGCCCAGGGGGGACAGGGGTCTACGAGCAGTACTTC. The genes are TRBV9 and TRBJ2-7; 10 nucleotides align to TRBD1. Germline CDR1 reads SGDLS; CDR2 reads YYNGEE. Trimming took 4 bases from V and 3 from J; bases not matched to a gene: 7. The CDR3 runs 15 residues. The full variable domain, in which reference TRBV9 and TRBJ2-7 provide the parts outside the CDR3, is DSGVTQTPKHLITATGQRVTLRCSPRSGDLSVYWYQQSLDQGLQFLIQYYNGEERAKGNILERFSAQQFPDLHSELNLSSLELGDSALYFCASSPGGTGVYEQYFGPGTRLTVT.

In its sample, this clonotype ranks as medium-sized (0.01 to 0.1%). The chain recombines TRBV9 with TRBJ2-1, with 7 nucleotides matching TRBD1. The V and J ends lost 3 bases and 11 bases, in that order; junction bases with no gene match: 8. The germline gives CDR1 SGDLS, CDR2 YYNGEE. The CDR3 consists of 13 residues. This chain's CDR3 is CASSGGMDRKQFF. The CDR3 DNA follows: TGTGCCAGCAGCGGGGGGATGGACAGGAAGCAGTTCTTC.

This clonotype came up many times. The genes are TRBV9 and TRBJ2-1; 7 bases agree with TRBD1. CDR1 and CDR2 (germline): SGDLS, YYNGEE. V was clipped by 4 bases and J by 4 bases; unmatched bases: 5. The length of the CDR3 is 14 residues. Here the CDR3 DNA reads TGTGCCAGCAGCCCAAGGGACAGTTACAATGAGCAGTTCTTC. Residues: CASSPRDSYNEQFF.

This clonotype was seen ten or more times. The genes are TRBV9 and TRBJ2-1, with 8 bases aligning to TRBD1. The germline V gene encodes CDR1 SGDLS and CDR2 YYNGEE. The CDR3 totals 17 residues. Trimming took 0 bases from V and 2 from J; bases not matched to a gene: 7. The CDR3 loop reads CASSVAGGGLAYNEQFF. The CDR3 nucleotides read TGTGCCAGCAGCGTAGCAGGGGGCGGGTTAGCCTACAATGAGCAGTTCTTC.

This clonotype was counted at least ten times. The V call is TRBV9, the J call TRBJ2-6, with a tentative D call TRBD2 (6 bases). This CDR3 is built from 16 residues. Germline V CDR1 and CDR2: SGDLS, YYNGEE. The V gene lost 0 bases and the J gene lost 1 base, with 8 bases spanning the gap. Written as DNA, the CDR3 is TGTGCCAGCAGCGTAGCTGGGAGGTCTGGGGCCAACGTCCTGACTTTC. It is translated as CASSVAGRSGANVLTF.

Many counts were recorded for this clonotype. J is TRBJ2-5 and V is TRBV9, with D possibly TRBD2 on 5 matching bases. Germline CDR1 reads SGDLS; CDR2 reads YYNGEE. Trimming removed 2 bases from V and 5 bases from J, with 7 bases in between. The CDR3 totals 12 residues. The CDR3 DNA reads TGTGCCAGCAGCGTTCCGGGGGAGACCCAGTACTTC. This sequence encodes CASSVPGETQYF.

Ten or more counts support this clonotype. V is TRBV9 and J is TRBJ2-7, with unresolved D. Germline CDR1 and CDR2: SGDLS and YYNGEE. This CDR3 contains 16 residues. The germline V and J ends were trimmed by 0 bases and 3 bases, with 16 bases remaining between them. DNA for the CDR3: TGTGCCAGCAGCGTAGATTGGGGTATACCCCTCTACGAGCAGTACTTC. Its translation: CASSVDWGIPLYEQYF.